The sequence of this TCR beta chain was determined in a study of T cell changes during pregnancy in multiple sclerosis. Data came from immunoSEQ multiplex PCR; TCRdb stores just in-frame clones and leaves some out. The data hold about 88,000 clones, with 92% observed a single time. V lost 5 bases and J 1 base, leaving 14 bases between the germline ends. Germline-derived CDR1 and CDR2 are SGHAT and FQDESV (reference sequence). The CDR3 is made up of 15 amino acids. This material consisted of peripheral blood, taken in the first trimester of pregnancy. This receptor was obtained from a female donor with multiple sclerosis, enrolled in a pregnancy study. The chain links TRBV11-1 to TRBJ1-1, with D maybe TRBD1 (5 bases). The CDR3: CASSPGHRPNTEAFF. The CDR3 DNA reads TGTGCCAGCAGCCCTGGACACCGACCGAACACTGAAGCTTTCTTT.